The sequence of this T cell receptor (beta chain) was determined in a study of blood T cell repertoires in COVID-19. Study overall: The United States, Italy and Spain were the sources of the acute and convalescent COVID-19 samples. The cDNA or gDNA used as material had been derived from T cells, B-cell-depleted T cells, or PBMCs.

This CDR3 contains 16 residues. V shed 3 bases and J shed 0 bases, with 14 bases lying between them. Germline V lookup: CDR1 MNHEY, CDR2 SMNVEV (reference sequence). Profiled with immunoSEQ multiplex PCR; TCRdb holds only in-frame clones, not every one. There are around 190,000 clones in the sample; roughly 80% occur only once, and approximately 10% lies in the top ten. This clone was seen only a few times. This rearrangement joins TRBV27 to TRBJ1-1; D is possibly TRBD1 (5 bases). This TCR was recovered from a woman aged 40 to 50 with COVID-19, enrolled during active disease. Sequencing used peripheral blood. Here the CDR3 reads CASSFTSRGVNTEAFF. DNA of the CDR3: TGTGCCAGCAGTTTTACGTCTCGGGGGGTGAACACTGAAGCTTTCTTT.